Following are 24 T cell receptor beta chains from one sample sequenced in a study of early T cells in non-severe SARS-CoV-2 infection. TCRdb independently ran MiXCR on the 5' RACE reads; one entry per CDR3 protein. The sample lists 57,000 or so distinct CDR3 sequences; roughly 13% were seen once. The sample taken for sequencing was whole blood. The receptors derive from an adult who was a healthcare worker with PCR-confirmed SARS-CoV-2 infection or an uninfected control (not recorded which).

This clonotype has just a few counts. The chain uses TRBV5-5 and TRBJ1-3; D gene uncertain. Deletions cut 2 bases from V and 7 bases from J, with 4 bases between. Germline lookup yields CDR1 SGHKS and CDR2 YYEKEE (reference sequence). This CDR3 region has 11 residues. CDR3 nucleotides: TGTGCCAGCAGCTTTAGGAACACCATATATTTT. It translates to CASSFRNTIYF. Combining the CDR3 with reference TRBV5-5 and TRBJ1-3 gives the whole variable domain DAGVTQSPTHLIKTRGQQVTLRCSPISGHKSVSWYQQVLGQGPQFIFQYYEKEERGRGNFPDRFSARQFPNYSSELNVNALLLGDSALYLCASSFRNTIYFGEGSWLTVV.

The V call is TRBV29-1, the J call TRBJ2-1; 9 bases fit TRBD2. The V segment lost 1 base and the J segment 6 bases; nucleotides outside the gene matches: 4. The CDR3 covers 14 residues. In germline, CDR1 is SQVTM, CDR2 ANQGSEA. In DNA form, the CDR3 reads TGCAGCGTTGAAGCGACTAGCGGAGGCAATGAGCAGTTCTTC. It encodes CSVEATSGGNEQFF.

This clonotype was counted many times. Here the CDR3 DNA reads TGTGCCAGCAGTGGCCAGGGGATCTACGGAAGCAATCAGCCCCAGCATTTT. Translating gives CASSGQGIYGSNQPQHF. The J gene is TRBJ1-5, the V gene TRBV6-1; D is possibly TRBD1 (6 bases). Trimming took 4 bases from V and 1 from J, leaving 17 bases between them. The CDR3 sequence is 17 residues long. CDR1 and CDR2 from the germline V gene are MNHNS and SASEGT.

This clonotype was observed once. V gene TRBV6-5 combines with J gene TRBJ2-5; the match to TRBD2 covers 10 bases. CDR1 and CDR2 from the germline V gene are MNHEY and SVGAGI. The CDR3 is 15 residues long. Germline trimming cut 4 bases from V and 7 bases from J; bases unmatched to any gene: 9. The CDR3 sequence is CASSSGTSVLGTQYF. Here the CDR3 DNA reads TGTGCCAGCAGTTCCGGGACTAGCGTTCTTGGGACCCAGTACTTC.

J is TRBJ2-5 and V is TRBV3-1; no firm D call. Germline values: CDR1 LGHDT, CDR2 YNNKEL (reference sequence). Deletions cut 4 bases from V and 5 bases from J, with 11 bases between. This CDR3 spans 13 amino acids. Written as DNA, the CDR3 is TGTGCCAGCAGCCCACGGGTTGTTGAGACCCAGTACTTC. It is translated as CASSPRVVETQYF.

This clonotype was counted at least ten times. This CDR3 is CASSLRTSLPGTEAFF. The CDR3 DNA follows: TGTGCCAGCAGCTTAAGGACATCCCTTCCAGGGACTGAAGCTTTCTTT. The rearrangement joins TRBV11-2 to TRBJ1-1; a possible D gene is TRBD1 (5 bases). The CDR3 contains 16 residues. Trimming removed 2 bases at V and 5 bases at J, with 18 bases between. The germline gives CDR1 SGHAT, CDR2 FQNNGV.

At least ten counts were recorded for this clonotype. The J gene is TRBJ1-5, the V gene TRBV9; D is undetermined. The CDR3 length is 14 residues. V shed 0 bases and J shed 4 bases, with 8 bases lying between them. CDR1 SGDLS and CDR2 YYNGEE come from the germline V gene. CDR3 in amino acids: CASSVDGRNQPQHF. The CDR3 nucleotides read TGTGCCAGCAGCGTAGACGGTAGGAATCAGCCCCAGCATTTT. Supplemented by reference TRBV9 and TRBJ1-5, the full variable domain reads DSGVTQTPKHLITATGQRVTLRCSPRSGDLSVYWYQQSLDQGLQFLIQYYNGEERAKGNILERFSAQQFPDLHSELNLSSLELGDSALYFCASSVDGRNQPQHFGDGTRLSIL.

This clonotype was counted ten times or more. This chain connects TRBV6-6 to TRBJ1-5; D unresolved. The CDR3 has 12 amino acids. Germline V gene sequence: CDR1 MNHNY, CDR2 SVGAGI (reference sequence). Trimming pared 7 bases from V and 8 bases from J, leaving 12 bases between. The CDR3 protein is CASTPGGKPQHF. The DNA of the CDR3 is TGTGCCAGCACCCCGGGAGGGAAGCCCCAGCATTTT.

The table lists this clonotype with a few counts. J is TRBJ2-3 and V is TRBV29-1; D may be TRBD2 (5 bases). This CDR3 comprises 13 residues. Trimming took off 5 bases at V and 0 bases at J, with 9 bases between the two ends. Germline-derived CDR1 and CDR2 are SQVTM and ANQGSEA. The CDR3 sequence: CSVRGGSTDTQYF. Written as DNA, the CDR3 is TGCAGCGTTCGGGGTGGTAGCACAGATACGCAGTATTTT.

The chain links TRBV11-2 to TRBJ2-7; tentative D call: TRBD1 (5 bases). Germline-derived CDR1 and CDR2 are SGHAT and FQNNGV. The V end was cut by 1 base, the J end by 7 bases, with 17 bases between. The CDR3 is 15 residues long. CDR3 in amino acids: CASSLARQSPWEQYF. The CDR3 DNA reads TGTGCCAGCAGCTTAGCCCGACAGTCCCCCTGGGAGCAGTACTTC.

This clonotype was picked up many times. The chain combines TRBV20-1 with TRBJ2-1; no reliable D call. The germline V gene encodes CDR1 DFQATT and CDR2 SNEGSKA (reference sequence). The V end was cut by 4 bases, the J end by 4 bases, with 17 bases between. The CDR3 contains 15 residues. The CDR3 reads CSAKTRALLYNEQFF. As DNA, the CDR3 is TGCAGTGCTAAGACCCGGGCCCTGCTATACAATGAGCAGTTCTTC.

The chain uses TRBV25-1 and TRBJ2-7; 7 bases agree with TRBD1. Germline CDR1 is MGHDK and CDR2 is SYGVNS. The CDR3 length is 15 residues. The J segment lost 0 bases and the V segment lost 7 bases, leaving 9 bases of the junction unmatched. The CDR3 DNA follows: TGTGCCAGCATAGTAAGGACAGGTTTCTCCTACGAGCAGTACTTC. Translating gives CASIVRTGFSYEQYF.

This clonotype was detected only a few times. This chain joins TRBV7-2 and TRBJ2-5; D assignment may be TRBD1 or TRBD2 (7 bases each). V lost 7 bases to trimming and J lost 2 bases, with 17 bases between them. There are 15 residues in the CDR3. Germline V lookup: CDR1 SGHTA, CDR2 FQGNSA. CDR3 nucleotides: TGTGCCAGCAACAGCGGGACAGAGATACAAGAGACCCAGTACTTC. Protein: CASNSGTEIQETQYF.

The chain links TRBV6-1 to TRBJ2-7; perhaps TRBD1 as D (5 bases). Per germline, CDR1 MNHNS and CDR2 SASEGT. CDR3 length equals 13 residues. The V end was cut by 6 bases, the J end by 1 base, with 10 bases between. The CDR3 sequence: CASRTDSSYEQYF. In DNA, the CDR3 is TGTGCCAGCAGGACAGACAGTTCCTACGAGCAGTACTTC.

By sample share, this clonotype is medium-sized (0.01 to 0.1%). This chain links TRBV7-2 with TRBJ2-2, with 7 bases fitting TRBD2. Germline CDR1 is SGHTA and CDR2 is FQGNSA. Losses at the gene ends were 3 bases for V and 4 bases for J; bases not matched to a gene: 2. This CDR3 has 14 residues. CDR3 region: CASSLSGTTGELFF. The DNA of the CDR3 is TGTGCCAGCAGCTTGAGCGGGACCACCGGGGAGCTGTTTTTT.

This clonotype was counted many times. The CDR3 DNA reads TGCAGCGTTGTAGAAAACTATGGCTACACCTTC. Translated, it gives CSVVENYGYTF. The chain carries TRBV29-1 and TRBJ1-2; unclear D gene. In germline, CDR1 is SQVTM, CDR2 ANQGSEA. The V gene lost 4 bases and the J gene lost 2 bases, with 5 bases spanning the gap. The CDR3 is made up of 11 amino acids.

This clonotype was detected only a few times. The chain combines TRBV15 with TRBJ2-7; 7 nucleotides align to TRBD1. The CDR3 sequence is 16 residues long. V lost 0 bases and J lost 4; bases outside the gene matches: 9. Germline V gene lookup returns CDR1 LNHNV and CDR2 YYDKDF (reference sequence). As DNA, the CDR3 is TGTGCCACCAGCAGAGATGGGGGACAGATACTTTACGAGCAGTACTTC. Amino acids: CATSRDGGQILYEQYF.

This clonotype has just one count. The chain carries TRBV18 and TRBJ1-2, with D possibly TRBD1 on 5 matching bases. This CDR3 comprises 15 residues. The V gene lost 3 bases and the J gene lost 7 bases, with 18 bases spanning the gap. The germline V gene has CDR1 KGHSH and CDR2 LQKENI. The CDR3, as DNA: TGTGCCAGCTCACCTGACCAGGGTGCTGGCGTTGGCTACACCTTC. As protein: CASSPDQGAGVGYTF.

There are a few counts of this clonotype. In DNA form, the CDR3 reads TGCAGCGTCGCCGGGAATCTAGCCGCAGAGACCCAGTACTTC. Protein: CSVAGNLAAETQYF. V gene TRBV29-1 combines with J gene TRBJ2-5; TRBD2 is a possible D gene (5 bases). The germline gives CDR1 SQVTM, CDR2 ANQGSEA. The CDR3 is made up of 14 amino acids. The ends were cut back, 6 bases at V and 4 bases at J, with 18 bases in the middle.

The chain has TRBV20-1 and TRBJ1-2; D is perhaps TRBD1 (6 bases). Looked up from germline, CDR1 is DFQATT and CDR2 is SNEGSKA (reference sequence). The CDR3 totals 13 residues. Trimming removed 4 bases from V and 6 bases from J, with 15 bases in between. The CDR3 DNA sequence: TGCAGTGCTACATCAGGCACAGGGAATGGCTACACCTTC. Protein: CSATSGTGNGYTF.

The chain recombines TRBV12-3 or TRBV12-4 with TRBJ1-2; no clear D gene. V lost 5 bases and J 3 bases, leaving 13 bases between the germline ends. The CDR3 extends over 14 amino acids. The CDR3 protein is CASSNGGFDYGYTF. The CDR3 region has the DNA TGTGCCAGCAGTAACGGCGGATTCGACTATGGCTACACCTTC.

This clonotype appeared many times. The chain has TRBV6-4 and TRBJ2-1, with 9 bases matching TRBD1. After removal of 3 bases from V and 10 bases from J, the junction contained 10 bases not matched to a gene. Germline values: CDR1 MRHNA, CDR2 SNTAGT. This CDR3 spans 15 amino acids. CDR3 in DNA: TGTGCCAGCAGTGAGGGGGACAGGGAGTTACGCGAGCAGTTCTTC. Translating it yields CASSEGDRELREQFF.

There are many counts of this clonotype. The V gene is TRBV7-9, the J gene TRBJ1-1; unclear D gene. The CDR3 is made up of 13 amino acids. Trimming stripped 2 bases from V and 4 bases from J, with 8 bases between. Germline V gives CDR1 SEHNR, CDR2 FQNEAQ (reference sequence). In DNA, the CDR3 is TGTGCCAGCAGCTTATACCCAGCCACTGAAGCTTTCTTT. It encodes CASSLYPATEAFF.

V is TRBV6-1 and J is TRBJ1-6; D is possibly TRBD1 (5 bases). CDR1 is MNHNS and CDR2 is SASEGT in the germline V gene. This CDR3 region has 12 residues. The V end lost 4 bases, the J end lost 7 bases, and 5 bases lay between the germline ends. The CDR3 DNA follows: TGTGCCAGCAGTGGGGGGAATTCACCCCTCCACTTT. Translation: CASSGGNSPLHF.